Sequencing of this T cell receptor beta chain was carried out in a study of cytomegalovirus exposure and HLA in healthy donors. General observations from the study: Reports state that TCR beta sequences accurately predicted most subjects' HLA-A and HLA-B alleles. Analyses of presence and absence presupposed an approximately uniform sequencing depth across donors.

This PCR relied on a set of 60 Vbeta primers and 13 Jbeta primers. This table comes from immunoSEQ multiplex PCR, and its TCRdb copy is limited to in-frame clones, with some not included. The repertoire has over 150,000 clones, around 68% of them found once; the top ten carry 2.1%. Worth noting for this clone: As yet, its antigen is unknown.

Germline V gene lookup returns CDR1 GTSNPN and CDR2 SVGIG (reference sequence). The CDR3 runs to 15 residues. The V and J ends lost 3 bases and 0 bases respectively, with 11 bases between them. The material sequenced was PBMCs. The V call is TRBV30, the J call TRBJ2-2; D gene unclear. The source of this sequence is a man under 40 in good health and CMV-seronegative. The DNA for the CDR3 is TGTGCCTGGAGCCTTCGAGGCGCGAACACCGGGGAGCTGTTTTTT. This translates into CAWSLRGANTGELFF.